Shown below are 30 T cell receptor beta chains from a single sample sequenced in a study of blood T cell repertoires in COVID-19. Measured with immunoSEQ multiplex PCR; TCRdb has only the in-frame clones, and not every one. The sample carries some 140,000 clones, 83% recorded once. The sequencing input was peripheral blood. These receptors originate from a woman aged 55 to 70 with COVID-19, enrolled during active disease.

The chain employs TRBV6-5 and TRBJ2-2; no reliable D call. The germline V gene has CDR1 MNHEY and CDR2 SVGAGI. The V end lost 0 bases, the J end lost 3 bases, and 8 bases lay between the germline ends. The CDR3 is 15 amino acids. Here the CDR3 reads CASSYSVGYTGELFF. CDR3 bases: TGTGCCAGCAGTTACTCGGTCGGGTACACCGGGGAGCTGTTTTTT.

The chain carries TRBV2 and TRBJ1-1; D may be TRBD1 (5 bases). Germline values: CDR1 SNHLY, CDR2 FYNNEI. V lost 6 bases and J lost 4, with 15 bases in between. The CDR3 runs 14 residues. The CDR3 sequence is CASSLSQGVTEAFF. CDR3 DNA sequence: TGTGCCAGCAGCCTCTCTCAGGGCGTCACTGAAGCTTTCTTT.

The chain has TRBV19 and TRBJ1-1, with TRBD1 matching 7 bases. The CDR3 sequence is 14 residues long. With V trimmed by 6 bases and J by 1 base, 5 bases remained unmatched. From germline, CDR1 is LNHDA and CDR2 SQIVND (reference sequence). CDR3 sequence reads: CASSHRGANTEAFF. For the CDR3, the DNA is TGTGCCAGTAGCCACAGGGGCGCGAACACTGAAGCTTTCTTT.

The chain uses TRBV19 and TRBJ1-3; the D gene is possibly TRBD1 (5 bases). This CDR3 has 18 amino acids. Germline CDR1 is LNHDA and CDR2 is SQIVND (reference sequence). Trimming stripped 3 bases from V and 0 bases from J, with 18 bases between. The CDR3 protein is CASSIYLSRGISGNTIYF. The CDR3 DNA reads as TGTGCCAGTAGTATTTACCTCTCTCGGGGGATCTCTGGAAACACCATATATTTT.

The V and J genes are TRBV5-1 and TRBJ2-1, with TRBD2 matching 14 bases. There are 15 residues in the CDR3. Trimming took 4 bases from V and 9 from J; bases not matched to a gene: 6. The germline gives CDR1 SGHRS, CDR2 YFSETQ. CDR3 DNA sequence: TGCGCCAGCAGCGAGGGACTAGCGGGAGAGGGTGAGCAGTTCTTC. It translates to CASSEGLAGEGEQFF.

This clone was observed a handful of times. CDR3 DNA sequence: TGTGCCAGCAGCGTAGCTCGGACAGGAATTACTGAAGCTTTCTTT. Translated, it gives CASSVARTGITEAFF. This chain links TRBV9 with TRBJ1-1; 7 nucleotides line up with TRBD1. Germline-derived CDR1 and CDR2 are SGDLS and YYNGEE. Trimming removed 0 bases from V and 5 bases from J; junction bases left unmatched: 7. The CDR3 sequence is 15 residues long.

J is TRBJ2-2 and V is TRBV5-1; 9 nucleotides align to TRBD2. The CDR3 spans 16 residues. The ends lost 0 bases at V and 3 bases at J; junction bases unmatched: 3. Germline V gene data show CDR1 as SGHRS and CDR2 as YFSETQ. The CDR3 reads CASSLVAGDDTGELFF. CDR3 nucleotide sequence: TGCGCCAGCAGCTTGGTAGCGGGAGATGACACCGGGGAGCTGTTTTTT.

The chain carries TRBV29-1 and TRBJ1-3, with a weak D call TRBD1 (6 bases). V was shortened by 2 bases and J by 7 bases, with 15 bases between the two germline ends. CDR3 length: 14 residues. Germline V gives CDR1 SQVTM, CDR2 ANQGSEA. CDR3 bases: TGCAGCGTTGAAATAAGGGGGAGAGGGAACACCATATATTTT. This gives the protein CSVEIRGRGNTIYF.

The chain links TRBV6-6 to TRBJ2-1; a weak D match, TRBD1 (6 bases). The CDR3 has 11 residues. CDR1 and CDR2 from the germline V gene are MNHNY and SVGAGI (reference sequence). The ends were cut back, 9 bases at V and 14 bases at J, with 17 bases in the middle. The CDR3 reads CASSGTRDEFF. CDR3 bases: TGTGCCAGTTCCGGGACACGGGACGAGTTCTTC.

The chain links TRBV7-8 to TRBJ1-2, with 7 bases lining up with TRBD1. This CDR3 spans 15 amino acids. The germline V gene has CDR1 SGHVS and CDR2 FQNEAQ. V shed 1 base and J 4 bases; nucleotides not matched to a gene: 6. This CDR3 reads CASSLVAQGGYGYTF. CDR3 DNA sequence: TGTGCCAGCAGCTTAGTAGCCCAGGGGGGCTATGGCTACACCTTC.

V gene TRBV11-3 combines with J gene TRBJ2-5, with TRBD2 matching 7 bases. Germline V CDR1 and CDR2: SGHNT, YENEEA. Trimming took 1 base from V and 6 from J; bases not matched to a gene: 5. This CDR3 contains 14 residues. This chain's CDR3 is CASSLGREGQTQYF. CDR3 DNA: TGTGCCAGCAGCTTAGGAAGGGAGGGGCAGACCCAGTACTTC.

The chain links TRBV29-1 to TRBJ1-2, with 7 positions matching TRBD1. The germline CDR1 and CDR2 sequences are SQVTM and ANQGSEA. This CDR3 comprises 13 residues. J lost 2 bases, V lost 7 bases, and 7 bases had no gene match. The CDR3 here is CSGQTGSNYGYTF. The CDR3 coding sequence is TGCAGCGGTCAGACAGGGTCGAACTATGGCTACACCTTC.

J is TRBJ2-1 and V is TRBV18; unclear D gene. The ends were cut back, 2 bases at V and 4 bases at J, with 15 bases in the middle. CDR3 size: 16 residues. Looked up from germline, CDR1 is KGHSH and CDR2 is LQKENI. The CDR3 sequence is CASSPVSAVPYNEQFF. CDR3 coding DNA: TGTGCCAGCTCACCAGTCTCGGCGGTACCTTACAATGAGCAGTTCTTC.

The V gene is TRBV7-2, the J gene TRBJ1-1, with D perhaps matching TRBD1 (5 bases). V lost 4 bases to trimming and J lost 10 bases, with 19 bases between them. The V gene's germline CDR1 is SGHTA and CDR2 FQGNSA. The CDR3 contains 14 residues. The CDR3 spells CASSSRGTFFGAFF. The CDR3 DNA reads TGTGCCAGCAGCTCCCGGGGGACTTTTTTTGGAGCTTTCTTT.

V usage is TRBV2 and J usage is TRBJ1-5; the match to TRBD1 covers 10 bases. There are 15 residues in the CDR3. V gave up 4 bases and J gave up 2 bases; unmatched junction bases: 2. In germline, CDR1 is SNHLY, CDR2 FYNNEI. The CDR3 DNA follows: TGTGCCAGCAGTGGACAGGGGGCCGGCAATCAGCCCCAGCATTTT. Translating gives CASSGQGAGNQPQHF.

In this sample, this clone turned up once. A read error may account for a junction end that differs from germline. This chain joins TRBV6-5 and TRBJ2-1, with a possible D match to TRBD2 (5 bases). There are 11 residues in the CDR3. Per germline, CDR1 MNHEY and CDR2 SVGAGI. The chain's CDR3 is CLAGSYNEQFF. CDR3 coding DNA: TGCCTAGCCGGCTCCTACAATGAGCAGTTCTTC.

The CDR3 here is CASNPGQTINEQFF. CDR3 bases: TGTGCCAGCAATCCGGGTCAGACGATCAATGAGCAGTTCTTC. The chain recombines TRBV2 with TRBJ2-1; D is undetermined. The germline V and J ends were trimmed by 7 bases and 6 bases, with 16 bases remaining between them. The germline V gene has CDR1 SNHLY and CDR2 FYNNEI. This CDR3 is 14 amino acids long.

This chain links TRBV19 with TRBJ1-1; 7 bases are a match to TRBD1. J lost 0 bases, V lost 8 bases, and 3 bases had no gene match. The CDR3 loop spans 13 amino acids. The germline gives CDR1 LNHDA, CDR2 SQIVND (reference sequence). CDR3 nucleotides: TGTGCCAGTTCCGGGACAGTGAACACTGAAGCTTTCTTT. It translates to CASSGTVNTEAFF.

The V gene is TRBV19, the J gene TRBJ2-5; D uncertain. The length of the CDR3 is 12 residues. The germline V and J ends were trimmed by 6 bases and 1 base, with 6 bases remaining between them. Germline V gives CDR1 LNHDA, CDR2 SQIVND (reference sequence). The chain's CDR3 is CASSDFQETQYF. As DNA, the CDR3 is TGTGCCAGTAGCGACTTCCAAGAGACCCAGTACTTC.

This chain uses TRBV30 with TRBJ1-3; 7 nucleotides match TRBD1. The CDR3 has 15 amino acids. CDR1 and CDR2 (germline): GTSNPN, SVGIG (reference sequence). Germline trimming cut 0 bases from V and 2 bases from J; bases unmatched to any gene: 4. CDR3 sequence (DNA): TGTGCCTGGAGTGTAAAGACAGGGCCTGGAAACACCATATATTTT. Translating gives CAWSVKTGPGNTIYF.

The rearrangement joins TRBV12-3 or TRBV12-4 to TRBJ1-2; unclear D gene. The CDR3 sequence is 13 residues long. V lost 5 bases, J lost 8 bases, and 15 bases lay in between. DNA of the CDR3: TGTGCCAGCAGTCCGTCTGGACGGAGGGGCTACACCTTC. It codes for CASSPSGRRGYTF.

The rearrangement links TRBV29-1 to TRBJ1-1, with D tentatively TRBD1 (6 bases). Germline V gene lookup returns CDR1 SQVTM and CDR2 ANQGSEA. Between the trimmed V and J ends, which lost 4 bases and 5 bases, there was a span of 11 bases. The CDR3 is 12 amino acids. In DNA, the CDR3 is TGCAGCGTTGTGGACAGACGTACTGAAGCTTTCTTT. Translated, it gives CSVVDRRTEAFF.

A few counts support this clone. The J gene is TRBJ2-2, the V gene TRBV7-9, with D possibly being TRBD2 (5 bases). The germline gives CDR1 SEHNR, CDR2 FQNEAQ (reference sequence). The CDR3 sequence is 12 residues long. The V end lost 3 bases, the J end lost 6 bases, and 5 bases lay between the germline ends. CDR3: CASSLEAGELFF. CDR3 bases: TGTGCCAGCAGCTTGGAGGCCGGGGAGCTGTTTTTT. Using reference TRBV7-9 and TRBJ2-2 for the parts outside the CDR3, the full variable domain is DTGVSQNPRHKITKRGQNVTFRCDPISEHNRLYWYRQTLGQGPEFLTYFQNEAQLEKSRLLSDRFSAERPKGSFSTLEIQRTEQGDSAMYLCASSLEAGELFFGEGSRLTVL.

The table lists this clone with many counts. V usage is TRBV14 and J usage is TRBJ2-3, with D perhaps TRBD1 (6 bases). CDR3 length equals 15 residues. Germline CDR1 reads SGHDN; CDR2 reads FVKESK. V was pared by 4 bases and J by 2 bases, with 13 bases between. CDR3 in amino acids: CASSPYMGATDTQYF. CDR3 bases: TGTGCCAGCAGCCCCTATATGGGGGCCACAGATACGCAGTATTTT.

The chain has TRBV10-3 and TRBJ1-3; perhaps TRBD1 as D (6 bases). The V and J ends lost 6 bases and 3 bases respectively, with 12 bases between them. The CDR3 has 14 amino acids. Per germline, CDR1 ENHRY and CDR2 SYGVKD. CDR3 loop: CAISQQGYGNTIYF. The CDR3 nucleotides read TGTGCCATCAGCCAACAGGGTTATGGAAACACCATATATTTT.

In DNA, the CDR3 is TGTGCCAGCAGCTTAGGGACTGGGGGGAGGACAGATACGCAGTATTTT. As protein: CASSLGTGGRTDTQYF. This chain uses TRBV13 with TRBJ2-3; TRBD2 might be the D (6 bases). The CDR3 is made up of 16 amino acids. V lost 0 bases, J lost 3 bases, and 13 bases lay in between. Germline CDR1 PRHDT, CDR2 FYEKMQ (reference sequence).

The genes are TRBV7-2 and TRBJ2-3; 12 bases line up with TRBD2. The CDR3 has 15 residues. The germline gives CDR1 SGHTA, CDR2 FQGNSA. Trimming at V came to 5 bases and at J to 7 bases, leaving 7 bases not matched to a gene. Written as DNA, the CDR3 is TGTGCCAGCAGCACGACTAGCGGGGGTTGGAATACGCAGTATTTT. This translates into CASSTTSGGWNTQYF.

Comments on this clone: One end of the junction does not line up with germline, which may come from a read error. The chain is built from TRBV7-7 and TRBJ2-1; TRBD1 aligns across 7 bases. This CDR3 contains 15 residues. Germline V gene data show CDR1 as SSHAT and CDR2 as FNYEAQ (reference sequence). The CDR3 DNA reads TGTGCTAGCAGTCCTGACCTGACAGGGTCCGATGAGCAGTTCTTC. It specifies CASSPDLTGSDEQFF.

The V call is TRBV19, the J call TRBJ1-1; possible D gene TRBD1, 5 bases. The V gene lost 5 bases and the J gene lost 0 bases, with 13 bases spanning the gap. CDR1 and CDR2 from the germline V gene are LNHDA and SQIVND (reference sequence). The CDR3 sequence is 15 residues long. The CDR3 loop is CASSPAGVMNTEAFF. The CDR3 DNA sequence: TGTGCCAGTAGTCCTGCGGGGGTGATGAACACTGAAGCTTTCTTT.

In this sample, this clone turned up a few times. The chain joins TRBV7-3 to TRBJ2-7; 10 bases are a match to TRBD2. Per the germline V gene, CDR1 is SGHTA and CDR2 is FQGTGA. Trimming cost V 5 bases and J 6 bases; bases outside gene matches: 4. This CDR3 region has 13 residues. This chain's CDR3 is CASSLAGESEQYF. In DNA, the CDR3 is TGTGCCAGCAGCCTAGCGGGAGAGTCCGAGCAGTACTTC.